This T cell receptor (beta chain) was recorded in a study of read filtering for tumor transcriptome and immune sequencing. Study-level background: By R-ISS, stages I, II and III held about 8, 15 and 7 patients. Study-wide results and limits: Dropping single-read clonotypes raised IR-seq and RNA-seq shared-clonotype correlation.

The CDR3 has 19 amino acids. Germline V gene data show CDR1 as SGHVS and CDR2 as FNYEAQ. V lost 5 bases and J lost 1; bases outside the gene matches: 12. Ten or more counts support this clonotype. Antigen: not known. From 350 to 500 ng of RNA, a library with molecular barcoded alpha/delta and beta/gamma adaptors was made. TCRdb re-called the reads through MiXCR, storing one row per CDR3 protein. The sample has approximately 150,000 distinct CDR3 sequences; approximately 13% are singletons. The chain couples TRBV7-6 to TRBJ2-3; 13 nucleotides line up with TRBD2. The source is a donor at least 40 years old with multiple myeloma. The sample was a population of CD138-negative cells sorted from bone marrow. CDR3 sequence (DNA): TGTGCCAGCAGCCCCGGACTAGCGGGAGCAGTCAGGGGCACAGATACGCAGTATTTT. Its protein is CASSPGLAGAVRGTDTQYF.